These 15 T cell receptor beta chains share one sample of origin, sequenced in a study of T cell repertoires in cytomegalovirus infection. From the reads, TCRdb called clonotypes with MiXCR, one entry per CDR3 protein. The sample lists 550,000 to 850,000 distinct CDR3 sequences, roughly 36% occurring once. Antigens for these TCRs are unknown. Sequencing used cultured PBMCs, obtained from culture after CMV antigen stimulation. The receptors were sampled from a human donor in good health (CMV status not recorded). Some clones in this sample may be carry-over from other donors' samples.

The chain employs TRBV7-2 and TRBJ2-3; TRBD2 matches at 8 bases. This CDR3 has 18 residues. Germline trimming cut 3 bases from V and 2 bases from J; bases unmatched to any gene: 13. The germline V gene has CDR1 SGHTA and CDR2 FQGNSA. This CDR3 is CASSFLSSGGGNTDTQYF. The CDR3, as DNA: TGTGCCAGCAGCTTTTTGAGCTCCGGCGGGGGGAACACAGATACGCAGTATTTT.

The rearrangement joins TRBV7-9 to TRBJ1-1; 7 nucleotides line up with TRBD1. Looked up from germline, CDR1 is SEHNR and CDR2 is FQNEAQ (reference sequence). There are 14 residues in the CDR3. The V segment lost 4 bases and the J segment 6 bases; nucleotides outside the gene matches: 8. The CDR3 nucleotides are TGTGCCAGCAGCTCACGACAGGGAAGTGCTGAAGCTTTCTTT. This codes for CASSSRQGSAEAFF.

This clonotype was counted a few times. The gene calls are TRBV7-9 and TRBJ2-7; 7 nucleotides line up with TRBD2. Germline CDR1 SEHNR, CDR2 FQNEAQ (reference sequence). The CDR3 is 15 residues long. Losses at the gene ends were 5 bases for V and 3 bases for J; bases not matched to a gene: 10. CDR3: CASSRWGGVRYEQYF. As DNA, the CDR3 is TGTGCCAGCAGCCGCTGGGGAGGGGTCCGCTACGAGCAGTACTTC.

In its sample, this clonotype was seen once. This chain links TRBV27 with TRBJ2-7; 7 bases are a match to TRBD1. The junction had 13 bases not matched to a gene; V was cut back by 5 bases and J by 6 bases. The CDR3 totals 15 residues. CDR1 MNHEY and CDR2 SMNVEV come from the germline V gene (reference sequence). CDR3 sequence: CASSPRDSPVGEQYF. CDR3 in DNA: TGTGCCAGCAGTCCACGGGACAGCCCGGTTGGCGAGCAGTACTTC.

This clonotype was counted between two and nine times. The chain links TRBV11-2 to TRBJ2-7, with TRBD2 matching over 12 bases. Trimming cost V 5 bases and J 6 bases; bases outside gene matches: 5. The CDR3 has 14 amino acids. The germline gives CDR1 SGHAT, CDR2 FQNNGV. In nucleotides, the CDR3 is TGTGCCAGCAGCCGAGGACTAGCGGGGACCGAGCAGTACTTC. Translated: CASSRGLAGTEQYF.

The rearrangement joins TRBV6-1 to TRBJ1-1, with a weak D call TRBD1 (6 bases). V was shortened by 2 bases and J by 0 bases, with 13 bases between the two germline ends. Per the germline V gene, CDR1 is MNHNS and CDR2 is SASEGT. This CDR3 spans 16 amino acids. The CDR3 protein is CASSELGQRMNTEAFF. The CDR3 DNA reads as TGTGCCAGCAGTGAACTTGGACAGCGAATGAACACTGAAGCTTTCTTT.

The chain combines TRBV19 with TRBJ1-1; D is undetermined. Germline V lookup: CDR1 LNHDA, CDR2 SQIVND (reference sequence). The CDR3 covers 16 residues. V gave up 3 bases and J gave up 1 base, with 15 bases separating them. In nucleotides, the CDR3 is TGTGCCAGTAGTATGTTCCGGAGGGAGAGGAACACTGAAGCTTTCTTT. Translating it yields CASSMFRRERNTEAFF.

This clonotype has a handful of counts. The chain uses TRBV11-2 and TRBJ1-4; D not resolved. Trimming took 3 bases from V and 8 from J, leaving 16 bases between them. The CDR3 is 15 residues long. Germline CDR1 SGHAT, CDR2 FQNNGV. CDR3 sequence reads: CASSFDGAVGEKLFF. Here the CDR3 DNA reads TGTGCCAGCAGCTTCGATGGAGCCGTGGGGGAAAAACTGTTTTTT.

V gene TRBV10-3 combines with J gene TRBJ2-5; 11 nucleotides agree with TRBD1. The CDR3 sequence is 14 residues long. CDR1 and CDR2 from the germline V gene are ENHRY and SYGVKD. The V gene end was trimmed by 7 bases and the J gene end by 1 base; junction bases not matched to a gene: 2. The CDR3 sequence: CAIMDRGRQETQYF. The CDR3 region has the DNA TGTGCCATCATGGACAGGGGGCGCCAAGAGACCCAGTACTTC.

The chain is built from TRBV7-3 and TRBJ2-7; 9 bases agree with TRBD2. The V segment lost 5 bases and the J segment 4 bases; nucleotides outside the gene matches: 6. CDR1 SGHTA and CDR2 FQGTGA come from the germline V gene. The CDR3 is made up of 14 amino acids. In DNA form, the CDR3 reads TGTGCCAGCAGCCCTAGCGGGATGACTTACGAGCAGTACTTC. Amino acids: CASSPSGMTYEQYF.

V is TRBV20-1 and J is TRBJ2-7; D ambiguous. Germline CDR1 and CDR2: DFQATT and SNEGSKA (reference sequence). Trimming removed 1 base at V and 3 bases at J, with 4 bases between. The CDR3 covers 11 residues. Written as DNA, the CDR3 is TGCAGTGCTAGAGGGGACTACGAGCAGTACTTC. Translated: CSARGDYEQYF.

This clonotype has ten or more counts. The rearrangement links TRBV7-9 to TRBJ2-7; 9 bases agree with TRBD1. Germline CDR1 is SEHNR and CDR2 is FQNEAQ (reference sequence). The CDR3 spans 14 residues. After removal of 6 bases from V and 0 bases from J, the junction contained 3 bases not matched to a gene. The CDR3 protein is CASSTGGVSYEQYF. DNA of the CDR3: TGTGCCAGCAGTACAGGGGGCGTCTCCTACGAGCAGTACTTC.

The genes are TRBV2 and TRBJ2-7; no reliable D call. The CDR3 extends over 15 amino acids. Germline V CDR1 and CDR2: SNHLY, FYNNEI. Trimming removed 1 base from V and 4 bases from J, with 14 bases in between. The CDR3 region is CASSEGQPSGYEQYF. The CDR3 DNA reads TGTGCCAGCAGTGAAGGGCAGCCCTCTGGATACGAGCAGTACTTC.

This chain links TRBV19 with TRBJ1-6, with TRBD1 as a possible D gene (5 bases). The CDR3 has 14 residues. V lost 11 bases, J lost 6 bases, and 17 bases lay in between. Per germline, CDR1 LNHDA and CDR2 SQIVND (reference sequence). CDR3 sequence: CAVMTGQPNSPLHF. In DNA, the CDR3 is TGTGCCGTGATGACGGGGCAGCCTAATTCACCCCTCCACTTT.

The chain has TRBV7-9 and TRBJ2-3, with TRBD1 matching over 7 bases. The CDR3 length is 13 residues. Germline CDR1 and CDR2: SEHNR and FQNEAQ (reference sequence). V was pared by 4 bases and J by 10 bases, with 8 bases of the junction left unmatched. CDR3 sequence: CASSSDGTGAQYF. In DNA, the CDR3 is TGTGCCAGCAGCTCTGACGGAACAGGGGCGCAGTATTTT.